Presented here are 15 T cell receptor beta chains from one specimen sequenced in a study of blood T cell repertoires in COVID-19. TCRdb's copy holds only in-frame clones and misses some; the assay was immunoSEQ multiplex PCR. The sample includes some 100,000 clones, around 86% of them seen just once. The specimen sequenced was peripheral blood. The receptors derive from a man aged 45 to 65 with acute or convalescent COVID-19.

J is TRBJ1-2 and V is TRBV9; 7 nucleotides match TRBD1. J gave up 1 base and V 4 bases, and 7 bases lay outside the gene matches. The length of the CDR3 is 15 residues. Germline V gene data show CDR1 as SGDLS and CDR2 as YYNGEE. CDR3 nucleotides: TGTGCCAGCAGCCCATCTGGGGACAGTAACTATGGCTACACCTTC. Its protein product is CASSPSGDSNYGYTF.

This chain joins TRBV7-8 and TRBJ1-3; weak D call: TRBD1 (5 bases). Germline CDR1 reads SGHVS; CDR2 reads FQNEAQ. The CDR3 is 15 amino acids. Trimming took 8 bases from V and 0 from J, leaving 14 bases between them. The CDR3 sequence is CASRRGRNSGNTIYF. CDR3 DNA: TGTGCCAGCCGGCGGGGGAGGAACTCTGGAAACACCATATATTTT.

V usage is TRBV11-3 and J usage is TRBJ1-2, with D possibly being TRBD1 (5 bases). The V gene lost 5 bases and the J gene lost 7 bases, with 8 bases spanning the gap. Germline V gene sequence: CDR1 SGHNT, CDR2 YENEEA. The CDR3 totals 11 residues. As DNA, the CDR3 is TGTGCCAGCAGCGGGGGGGGTGGCTACACCTTC. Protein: CASSGGGGYTF.

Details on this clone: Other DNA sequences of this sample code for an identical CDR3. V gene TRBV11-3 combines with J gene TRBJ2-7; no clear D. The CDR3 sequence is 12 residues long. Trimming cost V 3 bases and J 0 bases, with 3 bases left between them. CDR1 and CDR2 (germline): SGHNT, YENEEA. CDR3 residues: CASSLSSYEQYF. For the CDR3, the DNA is TGTGCCAGCAGCTTGAGCTCCTACGAGCAGTACTTC.

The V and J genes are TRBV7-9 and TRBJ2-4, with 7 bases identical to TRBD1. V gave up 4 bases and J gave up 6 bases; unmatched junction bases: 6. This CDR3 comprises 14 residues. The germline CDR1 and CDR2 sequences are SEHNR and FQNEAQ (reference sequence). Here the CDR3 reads CASSSPRQGNIQYF. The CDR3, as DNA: TGTGCCAGCAGCTCCCCCCGACAGGGAAACATTCAGTACTTC.

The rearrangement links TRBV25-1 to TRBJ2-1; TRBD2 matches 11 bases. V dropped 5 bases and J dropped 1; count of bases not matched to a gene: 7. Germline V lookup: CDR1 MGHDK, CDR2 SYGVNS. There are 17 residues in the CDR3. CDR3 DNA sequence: TGTGCCAGCAGTCAACTAGCGGGAGATGTTTCCTACAATGAGCAGTTCTTC. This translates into CASSQLAGDVSYNEQFF.

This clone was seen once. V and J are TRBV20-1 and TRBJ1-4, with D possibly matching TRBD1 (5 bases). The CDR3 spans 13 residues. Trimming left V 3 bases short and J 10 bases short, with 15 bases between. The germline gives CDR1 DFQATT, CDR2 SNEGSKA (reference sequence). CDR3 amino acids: CSASVRGTGKLFF. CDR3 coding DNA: TGCAGTGCTAGTGTCAGAGGGACTGGAAAACTGTTTTTT.

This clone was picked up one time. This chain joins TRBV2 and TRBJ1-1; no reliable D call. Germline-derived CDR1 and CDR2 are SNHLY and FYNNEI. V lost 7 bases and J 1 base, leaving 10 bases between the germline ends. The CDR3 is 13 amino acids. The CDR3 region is CASISRENTEAFF. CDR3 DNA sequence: TGTGCCAGCATCTCACGGGAGAACACTGAAGCTTTCTTT.

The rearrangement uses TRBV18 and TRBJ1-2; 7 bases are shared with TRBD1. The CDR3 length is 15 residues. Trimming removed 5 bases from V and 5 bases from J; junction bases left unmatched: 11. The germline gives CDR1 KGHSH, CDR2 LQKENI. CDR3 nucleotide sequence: TGTGCCAGCTCAGACTTACAGGGGCTGGGGTATGGCTACACCTTC. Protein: CASSDLQGLGYGYTF.

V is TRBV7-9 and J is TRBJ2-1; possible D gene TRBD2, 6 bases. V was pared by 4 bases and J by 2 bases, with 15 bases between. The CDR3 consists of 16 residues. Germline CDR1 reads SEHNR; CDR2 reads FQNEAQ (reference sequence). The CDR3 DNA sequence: TGTGCCAGCAGCTGGGGTACAGCGGGCCCCTACAATGAGCAGTTCTTC. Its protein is CASSWGTAGPYNEQFF.

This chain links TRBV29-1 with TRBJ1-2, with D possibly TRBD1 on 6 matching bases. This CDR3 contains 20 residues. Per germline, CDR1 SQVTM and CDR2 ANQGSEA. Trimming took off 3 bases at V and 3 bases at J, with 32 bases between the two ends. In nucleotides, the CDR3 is TGCAGCGTTGATCTCTACCCCAGCGATGGCGCCCCAAGACAGGACTATGGCTACACCTTC. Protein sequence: CSVDLYPSDGAPRQDYGYTF.

DNA for the CDR3: TGTGCCAGCAGTTCCACGAGTTTAGCCAAAAACATTCAGTACTTC. It encodes CASSSTSLAKNIQYF. This rearrangement joins TRBV27 to TRBJ2-4, with D unresolved. CDR3 length equals 15 residues. Trimming shortened V by 4 bases and J by 0 bases, and 10 bases separated the two germline ends. Germline CDR1 reads MNHEY; CDR2 reads SMNVEV (reference sequence).

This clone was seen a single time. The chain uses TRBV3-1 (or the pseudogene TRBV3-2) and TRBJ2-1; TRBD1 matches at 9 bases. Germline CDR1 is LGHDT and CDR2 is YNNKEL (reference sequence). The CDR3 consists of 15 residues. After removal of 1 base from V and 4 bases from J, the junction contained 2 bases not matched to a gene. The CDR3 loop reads CASSQGGQGYNEQFF. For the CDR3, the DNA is TGTGCCAGCAGCCAAGGGGGACAGGGATACAATGAGCAGTTCTTC.

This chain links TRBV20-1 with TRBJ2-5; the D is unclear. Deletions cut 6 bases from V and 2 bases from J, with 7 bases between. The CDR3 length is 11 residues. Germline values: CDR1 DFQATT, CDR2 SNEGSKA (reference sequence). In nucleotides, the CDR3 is TGCAGTGCGCCCCGGCAAGAGACCCAGTACTTC. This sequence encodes CSAPRQETQYF.

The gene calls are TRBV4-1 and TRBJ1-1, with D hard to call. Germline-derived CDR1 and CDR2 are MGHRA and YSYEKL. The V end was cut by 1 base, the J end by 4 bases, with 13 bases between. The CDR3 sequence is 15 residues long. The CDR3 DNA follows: TGCGCCAGCAGCCAAGGAAAGGGAGGGAGCACTGAAGCTTTCTTT. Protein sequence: CASSQGKGGSTEAFF.